One and the same sample provided the 4 T cell receptor beta chains below, sequenced in a study of CD8 T cells in Susac syndrome. Random hexamers were used to reverse transcribe the RNA input (roughly 0.5 to 1 ug). TCRdb recomputed calls from the immunoSEQ multiplex PCR reads with MiXCR, one row per CDR3 protein. The table records 200,000 or so distinct CDR3 sequences, about 96% of them present only once. Sequenced input: CD4+ T cells from PBMCs. Every receptor here comes from a human donor with multiple sclerosis.

V and J are TRBV9 and TRBJ2-2; a possible D gene is TRBD2 (5 bases). The V end lost 6 bases, the J end lost 4 bases, and 7 bases lay between the germline ends. The CDR3 is made up of 12 amino acids. Germline values: CDR1 SGDLS, CDR2 YYNGEE. CDR3 region: CASNAGTGELFF. CDR3 sequence (DNA): TGTGCCAGCAACGCGGGCACCGGGGAGCTGTTTTTT.

The rearrangement links TRBV20-1 to TRBJ2-7; 7 nucleotides line up with TRBD1. The CDR3 length is 12 residues. Losses at the gene ends were 3 bases for V and 4 bases for J; bases not matched to a gene: 3. Germline loops: CDR1 DFQATT, CDR2 SNEGSKA (reference sequence). The CDR3 region has the DNA TGCAGTGCTAGGGAGACAGGGTACGAGCAGTACTTC. Its translation is CSARETGYEQYF.

The CDR3 DNA sequence: TGTGCCACCAGTGATTCCCGGGAGGGTGCAGATACGCAGTATTTT. Amino acid sequence: CATSDSREGADTQYF. This chain connects TRBV24-1 to TRBJ2-3; 8 nucleotides line up with TRBD2. Germline-derived CDR1 and CDR2 are KGHDR and SFDVKD. The CDR3 has 15 amino acids. The V segment lost 2 bases and the J segment 4 bases; nucleotides outside the gene matches: 4.

The rearrangement links TRBV20-1 to TRBJ1-1, with TRBD1 matching over 10 bases. Per the germline V gene, CDR1 is DFQATT and CDR2 is SNEGSKA (reference sequence). With 2 bases clipped from V and 4 bases from J, the junction kept 4 bases outside the gene matches. This CDR3 is built from 14 residues. The CDR3 bases are TGCAGTGCTAGACGGGACAGGGGCGTCACTGAAGCTTTCTTT. Amino acid sequence: CSARRDRGVTEAFF.